One sample yielded the 23 T cell receptor beta chains listed below, sequenced in a study of human T cells and chemical hapten exposure. Sample time point: patch test 2, 6 weeks after DPC sensitization. The treatment here: therapeutic diphenylcyclopropenone sensitization with weekly scalp DPC. TCRdb called the RACE reads again in MiXCR, with one record for every CDR3 protein. The sample consists of 75,000 to 100,000 distinct CDR3 sequences, 9.3% of them appearing once. The material was whole blood, obtained in connection with sensitization to the hapten diphenylcyclopropenone (DPC). Receptors were obtained from a middle-aged woman with alopecia areata. Some clones in this sample may be carry-over from other donors' samples.

The sample holds many counts of this clonotype. The DNA of the CDR3 is TGTGCCATCAGTTCGGTCGGGACAGGGCCCGGGGAGCTGTTTTTT. Amino acid sequence: CAISSVGTGPGELFF. The chain has TRBV10-3 and TRBJ2-2; 9 bases map to TRBD1. V lost 5 bases to trimming and J lost 6 bases; unmatched junction nucleotides: 7. Germline loops: CDR1 ENHRY, CDR2 SYGVKD. The CDR3 runs 15 residues.

Many counts were recorded for this clonotype. DNA for the CDR3: TGTGCCAGCAGCCAAGGCCTATCCTACGAGCAGTACTTC. It is translated as CASSQGLSYEQYF. The rearrangement joins TRBV3-1 to TRBJ2-7; D not certain. The germline V and J ends were trimmed by 1 base and 1 base, with 5 bases remaining between them. The CDR3 length is 13 residues. The V gene's germline CDR1 is LGHDT and CDR2 YNNKEL (reference sequence).

The chain recombines TRBV18 with TRBJ1-1; 11 bases agree with TRBD1. Germline V gene data show CDR1 as KGHSH and CDR2 as LQKENI. V shed 5 bases, J shed 4 bases, and the junction held 6 bases outside the gene matches. CDR3 length: 15 residues. The CDR3 sequence is CASSSLGQGGTEAFF. The CDR3 nucleotides are TGTGCCAGCTCATCCCTGGGACAGGGGGGCACTGAAGCTTTCTTT.

This clonotype was seen ten or more times. The V and J genes are TRBV6-5 and TRBJ1-2; tentative D call: TRBD1 (6 bases). V was trimmed by 2 bases and J by 0 bases, leaving 7 bases between them. In germline, CDR1 is MNHEY, CDR2 SVGAGI. This CDR3 comprises 14 residues. The DNA for the CDR3 is TGTGCCAGCAGTTACGGGGGGCCTAACTATGGCTACACCTTC. Its translation: CASSYGGPNYGYTF.

This clonotype was observed a handful of times. The chain couples TRBV4-3 to TRBJ2-2; D may be TRBD2 (6 bases). CDR3 length: 16 amino acids. The V gene's germline CDR1 is LGHNA and CDR2 YSLEER. The V end was cut by 1 base, the J end by 5 bases, with 14 bases between. CDR3 nucleotide sequence: TGCGCCAGCAGCCAAGTTTCAGGGAGGACGACCGGGGAGCTGTTTTTT. This translates into CASSQVSGRTTGELFF.

This clonotype came up a few times. CDR3 protein: CASRLAGVQDTQYF. The CDR3 DNA sequence: TGTGCCAGCAGACTAGCGGGAGTTCAAGATACGCAGTATTTT. The genes are TRBV12-3 or TRBV12-4 and TRBJ2-3; 11 bases map to TRBD2. The CDR3 is 14 residues long. Losses at the gene ends were 6 bases for V and 5 bases for J; bases not matched to a gene: 4.

V and J are TRBV7-6 and TRBJ2-7; D ambiguous. This CDR3 is built from 12 residues. The germline V and J ends were trimmed by 6 bases and 0 bases, with 6 bases remaining between them. Germline V gene lookup returns CDR1 SGHVS and CDR2 FNYEAQ. The CDR3 coding sequence is TGTGCCAGCAGAGGGTCCTCCTACGAGCAGTACTTC. Its translation: CASRGSSYEQYF. The whole variable domain, remainder taken from reference TRBV7-6 and TRBJ2-7, is GAGVSQSPRYKVTKRGQDVALRCDPISGHVSLYWYRQALGQGPEFLTYFNYEAQQDKSGLPNDRFSAERPEGSISTLTIQRTEQRDSAMYRCASRGSSYEQYFGPGTRLTVT.

For the CDR3, the DNA is TGTGCCAGCAGACCCCCCGGGGTTAACTATGGCTACACCTTC. This sequence encodes CASRPPGVNYGYTF. The rearrangement joins TRBV28 to TRBJ1-2; D not resolved. Trimming stripped 6 bases from V and 1 base from J, with 12 bases between. Germline CDR1 reads MDHEN; CDR2 reads SYDVKM. This CDR3 is built from 14 residues.

This chain links TRBV3-1 with TRBJ1-2; no clear D. The CDR3 sequence is 14 residues long. Germline values: CDR1 LGHDT, CDR2 YNNKEL (reference sequence). V was pared by 4 bases and J by 2 bases, with 11 bases between. The DNA of the CDR3 is TGTGCCAGCAGCCCCGGCGCGGCAAACTATGGCTACACCTTC. Translated: CASSPGAANYGYTF.

This clonotype was picked up a small number of times. This rearrangement joins TRBV28 to TRBJ2-5; D gene uncertain. Germline-derived CDR1 and CDR2 are MDHEN and SYDVKM. With 7 bases removed from V and 1 base from J, the gap between germline ends came to 10 bases. The CDR3 loop spans 13 amino acids. The CDR3 spells CASTLPSQETQYF. CDR3 sequence (DNA): TGTGCCAGCACCCTACCCTCCCAAGAGACCCAGTACTTC.

This clonotype was counted a few times. This chain joins TRBV7-3 and TRBJ2-7; 7 bases are shared with TRBD2. Germline CDR1 reads SGHTA; CDR2 reads FQGTGA. J was trimmed by 4 bases and V by 5 bases; bases with no gene match: 5. The CDR3 spans 13 residues. The CDR3 coding sequence is TGTGCCAGCAGCCGACAGCGGGAATACGAGCAGTACTTC. It is translated as CASSRQREYEQYF.

This clonotype has ten or more counts. V usage is TRBV18 and J usage is TRBJ2-7, with no clear D. Germline assignment: CDR1 KGHSH and CDR2 LQKENI. This CDR3 spans 14 amino acids. Trimming took 1 base from V and 4 from J, leaving 11 bases between them. CDR3 amino acids: CASSPQEFGYEQYF. CDR3 coding DNA: TGTGCCAGCTCACCACAGGAATTCGGGTACGAGCAGTACTTC.

A word on this clonotype: A read error may explain this, as a much larger clone is one base away. This chain connects TRBV28 to TRBJ1-5; D perhaps matches TRBD1 (6 bases). Germline CDR1 and CDR2: MDHEN and SYDVKM. The CDR3 runs 15 residues. The ends were cut back, 5 bases at V and 5 bases at J, with 16 bases in the middle. The CDR3 DNA sequence: TGTGCCAGCAGTATAAGGGGGGCTACCCATCAGCCCCAGCATTTT. Its protein product is CASSIRGATHQPQHF. Complete variable domain (other parts from reference TRBV28 and TRBJ1-5): DVKVTQSSRYLVKRTGEKVFLECVQDMDHENMFWYRQDPGLGLRLIYFSYDVKMKEKGDIPEGYSVSREKKERFSLILESASTNQTSMYLCASSIRGATHQPQHFGDGTRLSIL.

This clonotype was seen a few times. This sequence joins TRBV7-3 and TRBJ1-1; 7 bases fit TRBD1. Germline loops: CDR1 SGHTA, CDR2 FQGTGA. The trim removed 5 bases at V and 5 bases at J, leaving 5 bases unmatched. CDR3 length equals 13 residues. CDR3 nucleotide sequence: TGTGCCAGCAGCCTCACAGGGGATACTGAAGCTTTCTTT. This translates into CASSLTGDTEAFF.

The chain uses TRBV7-2 and TRBJ2-3; tentatively, D is TRBD1 (5 bases). Trimming stripped 7 bases from V and 5 bases from J, with 10 bases between. In germline, CDR1 is SGHTA, CDR2 FQGNSA. The CDR3 contains 12 residues. As DNA, the CDR3 is TGTGCCAGCACCCCAGGGCTAGATACGCAGTATTTT. The encoded protein is CASTPGLDTQYF.

The chain recombines TRBV18 with TRBJ2-1; TRBD2 might be the D (5 bases). V dropped 3 bases and J dropped 1 base, with 10 bases sitting between them. Germline-derived CDR1 and CDR2 are KGHSH and LQKENI. This CDR3 region has 15 residues. CDR3 protein: CASSPGSGSYNEQFF. CDR3 sequence (DNA): TGTGCCAGCTCACCGGGTTCGGGGTCCTACAATGAGCAGTTCTTC.

This clonotype occurred many times. CDR3 in amino acids: CASSPGSENTEAFF. The CDR3 DNA is TGTGCCAGCTCACCAGGGAGCGAGAACACTGAAGCTTTCTTT. The V and J genes are TRBV18 and TRBJ1-1; no clear D gene. The CDR3 runs to 14 residues. Trimming shortened V by 2 bases and J by 1 base, and 8 bases separated the two germline ends. In germline, CDR1 is KGHSH, CDR2 LQKENI.

In this sample, this clonotype turned up a few times. The CDR3 DNA follows: TGTGCCAGCAGTTTAGTTGGGGACAGGGGAGATACGCAGTATTTT. It specifies CASSLVGDRGDTQYF. The V call is TRBV27, the J call TRBJ2-3, with 10 bases identical to TRBD1. Per germline, CDR1 MNHEY and CDR2 SMNVEV (reference sequence). The V gene end was trimmed by 2 bases and the J gene end by 5 bases; junction bases not matched to a gene: 4. This CDR3 spans 15 amino acids.

Only a few counts were recorded for this clonotype. The gene calls are TRBV5-1 and TRBJ1-4, with D unresolved. The CDR3 is made up of 14 amino acids. CDR1 and CDR2 from the germline V gene are SGHRS and YFSETQ. Trimming cost V 2 bases and J 8 bases, with 13 bases left between them. The CDR3 region is CASSFGRRNEKLFF. The DNA for the CDR3 is TGCGCCAGCAGCTTTGGGAGACGAAACGAAAAACTGTTTTTT.

The chain is built from TRBV5-1 and TRBJ1-1; D possibly corresponds to TRBD1 (5 bases). The CDR3 length is 14 residues. The V gene's germline CDR1 is SGHRS and CDR2 YFSETQ. Trimming shortened V by 4 bases and J by 0 bases, and 10 bases separated the two germline ends. This CDR3 reads CASSERQLNTEAFF. Written as DNA, the CDR3 is TGCGCCAGCAGCGAGAGACAGTTGAACACTGAAGCTTTCTTT.

The sample holds a few counts of this clonotype. This sequence joins TRBV4-2 and TRBJ2-3; maybe TRBD2 (6 bases). Germline CDR1 and CDR2: LGHNA and YNFKEQ. This CDR3 spans 16 amino acids. V lost 6 bases and J 0 bases, leaving 16 bases between the germline ends. As DNA, the CDR3 is TGTGCCAGCAGAGGTAGCGGATTAACTAGCACAGATACGCAGTATTTT. As protein: CASRGSGLTSTDTQYF.

The genes are TRBV3-1 and TRBJ2-3; the D is unclear. This CDR3 comprises 12 residues. In germline, CDR1 is LGHDT, CDR2 YNNKEL (reference sequence). The germline V and J ends were trimmed by 1 base and 7 bases, with 6 bases remaining between them. The CDR3 reads CASSQVANTQYF. CDR3 bases: TGTGCCAGCAGCCAAGTTGCGAATACGCAGTATTTT.

At least ten counts were recorded for this clonotype. This sequence joins TRBV2 and TRBJ1-5; D unclear. Germline V gives CDR1 SNHLY, CDR2 FYNNEI. The CDR3 has 16 residues. The V and J ends lost 6 bases and 0 bases respectively, with 15 bases between them. CDR3 DNA: TGTGCCAGCAGGCTACAAAAGGTGTATAGCAATCAGCCCCAGCATTTT. Translating gives CASRLQKVYSNQPQHF. Drawing the rest from reference TRBV2 and TRBJ1-5, the complete variable domain is EPEVTQTPSHQVTQMGQEVILRCVPISNHLYFYWYRQILGQKVEFLVSFYNNEISEKSEIFDDQFSVERPDGSNFTLKIRSTKLEDSAMYFCASRLQKVYSNQPQHFGDGTRLSIL.